The source of this TCR beta chain is a study of blood T cell repertoires in COVID-19. Study-level background: The United States, Italy and Spain supplied acute and convalescent COVID-19 samples.

How the authors handled the data: The authors estimated nucleated cell counts from reference gene primer amplification. Libraries were prepared by immunoSEQ multiplex PCR; TCRdb keeps only in-frame clonotypes and omits some of them. V and J calls and clone size follow that table, whereas D and trimming were derived from the DNA. The sample consists of about 220,000 clones, 82% of them appearing once. The V and J ends lost 0 bases and 6 bases, in that order; junction bases with no gene match: 4. Germline loops: CDR1 MGHRA, CDR2 YSYEKL. The CDR3 runs to 14 residues. Those who participated ranged in age from roughly 18 to 100 years and resided in around 22 US areas. In its sample, this clone was seen once.

The receptor's source is a woman aged 55-70 years who had recovered from COVID-19. Sequencing used PBMCs or T cells enriched from blood (not recorded which). V and J are TRBV4-1 and TRBJ1-2; 7 nucleotides agree with TRBD1. The CDR3, as DNA: TGCGCCAGCAGCCAAGATCAGGGGGTCAATGGCTACACCTTC. Translation gives CASSQDQGVNGYTF.